The next 7 T cell receptor beta chains were all read from a single sample in a study of shared clonotypes between healthy human individuals. Terminally differentiated effector memory CD45RA+ cells were left out of the naive CD8 fraction, which was CD45RO-negative and positively selected for CCR7. Generated by immunoSEQ multiplex PCR, the TCRdb table keeps only in-frame clones and is missing some. The sample consists of roughly 2 million clones, approximately 95% of them appearing once. The sequenced material came from naive CD8+ T cells sorted from blood. Receptor source: a man aged 18 to 30 in good health.

The chain recombines TRBV27 with TRBJ2-3; the match to TRBD2 covers 8 bases. CDR1 is MNHEY and CDR2 is SMNVEV in the germline V gene (reference sequence). V lost 2 bases, J lost 0 bases, and 4 bases stayed unmatched. This CDR3 is built from 16 residues. The CDR3 loop is CASSLLGGGSTDTQYF. CDR3 bases: TGTGCCAGCAGTTTACTCGGGGGGGGTAGCACAGATACGCAGTATTTT.

The V call is TRBV4-1, the J call TRBJ2-5; the D is unclear. In germline, CDR1 is MGHRA, CDR2 YSYEKL. Trimming removed 3 bases from V and 5 bases from J, with 13 bases in between. This CDR3 comprises 14 residues. CDR3 sequence: CASSQENLGETQYF. CDR3 nucleotides: TGCGCCAGCAGCCAGGAAAACCTCGGGGAGACCCAGTACTTC.

Written as DNA, the CDR3 is TGTGCCAGCAGCGCTTTTCGGGGGTTTGGCGAGCAGTACTTC. This translates into CASSAFRGFGEQYF. The genes are TRBV7-9 and TRBJ2-7; D might be TRBD2 (6 bases). CDR1 and CDR2 (germline): SEHNR, FQNEAQ (reference sequence). Trimming took 5 bases from V and 6 from J, leaving 17 bases between them. The CDR3 loop spans 14 amino acids.

The rearrangement joins TRBV28 to TRBJ1-2; D possibly corresponds to TRBD1 (5 bases). The CDR3 is 18 residues long. The germline V gene has CDR1 MDHEN and CDR2 SYDVKM. Trimming took off 5 bases at V and 3 bases at J, with 25 bases between the two ends. CDR3: CASSAQTGAPTPHYGYTF. Here the CDR3 DNA reads TGTGCCAGCAGTGCCCAGACCGGGGCCCCTACCCCACACTATGGCTACACCTTC.

The chain carries TRBV5-6 and TRBJ2-7; no reliable D call. Germline assignment: CDR1 SGHDT and CDR2 YYEEEE. This CDR3 is built from 11 residues. Trimming left V 4 bases short and J 5 bases short, with 7 bases between. In nucleotides, the CDR3 is TGTGCCAGCAGCCTGGTGAACGAGCAGTACTTC. Translated: CASSLVNEQYF. Full variable domain (missing parts from reference TRBV5-6 and TRBJ2-7): DAGVTQSPTHLIKTRGQQVTLRCSPKSGHDTVSWYQQALGQGPQFIFQYYEEEERQRGNFPDRFSGHQFPNYSSELNVNALLLGDSALYLCASSLVNEQYFGPGTRLTVT.

A remark on this clone: This sequence may be a read error, since a much larger clone differs from it by one base. This rearrangement joins TRBV28 to TRBJ2-1; no clear D gene. CDR1 is MDHEN, CDR2 SYDVKM, per germline. CDR3 size: 11 residues. The germline V and J ends were trimmed by 5 bases and 7 bases, with 6 bases remaining between them. The CDR3 here is CASSHGNEQFF. CDR3 in DNA: TGTGCCAGCAGTCACGGGAATGAGCAGTTCTTC.

This rearrangement joins TRBV16 to TRBJ2-3; the D gene is possibly TRBD1 (6 bases). The CDR3 covers 15 residues. V was clipped by 4 bases and J by 2 bases, with 13 bases between them. Germline V lookup: CDR1 KGHSY, CDR2 FQNENV. Here the CDR3 reads CASSPRQDPTDTQYF. The CDR3 DNA is TGTGCCAGCAGCCCACGACAGGATCCCACAGATACGCAGTATTTT. The entire variable domain, with the rest obtained from reference TRBV16 and TRBJ2-3, is as follows: GEEVAQTPKHLVRGEGQKAKLYCAPIKGHSYVFWYQQVLKNEFKFLISFQNENVFDETGMPKERFSAKCLPNSPCSLEIQATKLEDSAVYFCASSPRQDPTDTQYFGPGTRLTVL.